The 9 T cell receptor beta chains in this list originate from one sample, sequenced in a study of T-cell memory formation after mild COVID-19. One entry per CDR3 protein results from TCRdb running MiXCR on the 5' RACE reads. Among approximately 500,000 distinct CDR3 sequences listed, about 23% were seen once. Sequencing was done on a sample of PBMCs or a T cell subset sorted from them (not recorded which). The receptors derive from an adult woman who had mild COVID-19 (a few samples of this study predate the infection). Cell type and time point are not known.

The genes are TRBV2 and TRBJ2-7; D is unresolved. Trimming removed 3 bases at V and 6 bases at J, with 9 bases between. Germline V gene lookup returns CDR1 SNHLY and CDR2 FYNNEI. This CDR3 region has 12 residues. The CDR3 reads CASSEARSEQYF. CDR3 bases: TGTGCCAGCAGTGAGGCTAGAAGCGAGCAGTACTTC.

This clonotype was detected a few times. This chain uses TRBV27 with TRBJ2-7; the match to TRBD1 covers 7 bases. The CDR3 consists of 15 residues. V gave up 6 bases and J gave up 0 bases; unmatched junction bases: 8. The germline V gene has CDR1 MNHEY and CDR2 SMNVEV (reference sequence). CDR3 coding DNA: TGTGCCAGCAGAAGCCGGGACAGCTACTCCTACGAGCAGTACTTC. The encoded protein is CASRSRDSYSYEQYF.

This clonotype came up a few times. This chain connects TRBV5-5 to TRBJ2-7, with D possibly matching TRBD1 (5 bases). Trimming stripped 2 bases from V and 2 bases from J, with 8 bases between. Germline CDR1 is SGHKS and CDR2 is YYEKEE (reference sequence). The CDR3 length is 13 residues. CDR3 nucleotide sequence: TGTGCCAGCAGCTTCGGACACACCTACGAGCAGTACTTC. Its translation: CASSFGHTYEQYF. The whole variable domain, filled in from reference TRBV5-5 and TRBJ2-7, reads DAGVTQSPTHLIKTRGQQVTLRCSPISGHKSVSWYQQVLGQGPQFIFQYYEKEERGRGNFPDRFSARQFPNYSSELNVNALLLGDSALYLCASSFGHTYEQYFGPGTRLTVT.

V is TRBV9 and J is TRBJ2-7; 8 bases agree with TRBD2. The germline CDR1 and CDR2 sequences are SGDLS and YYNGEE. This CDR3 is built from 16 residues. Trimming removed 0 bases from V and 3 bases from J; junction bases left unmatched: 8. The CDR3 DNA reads TGTGCCAGCAGCGTAGGGGAAGGACTAGCTCTCTACGAGCAGTACTTC. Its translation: CASSVGEGLALYEQYF.

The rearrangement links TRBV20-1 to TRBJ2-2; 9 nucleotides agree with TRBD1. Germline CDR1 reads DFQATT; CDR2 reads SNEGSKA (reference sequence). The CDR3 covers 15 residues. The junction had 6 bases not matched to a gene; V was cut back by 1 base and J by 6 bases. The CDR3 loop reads CSARVKGQGSGELFF. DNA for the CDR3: TGCAGTGCTAGAGTCAAGGGACAGGGTTCCGGGGAGCTGTTTTTT.

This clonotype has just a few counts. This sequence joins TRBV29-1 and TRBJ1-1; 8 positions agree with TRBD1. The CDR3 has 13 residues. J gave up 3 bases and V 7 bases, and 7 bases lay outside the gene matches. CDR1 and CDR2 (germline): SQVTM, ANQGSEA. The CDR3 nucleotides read TGCAGCGCTGACAGGGGACTAGACACTGAAGCTTTCTTT. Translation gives CSADRGLDTEAFF.

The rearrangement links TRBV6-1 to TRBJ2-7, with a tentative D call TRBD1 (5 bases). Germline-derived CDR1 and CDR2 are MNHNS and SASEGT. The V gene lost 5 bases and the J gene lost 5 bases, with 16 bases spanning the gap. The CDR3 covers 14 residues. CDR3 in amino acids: CASSIRVDGDEQYF. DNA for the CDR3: TGTGCCAGCAGTATCAGGGTTGATGGTGACGAGCAGTACTTC.

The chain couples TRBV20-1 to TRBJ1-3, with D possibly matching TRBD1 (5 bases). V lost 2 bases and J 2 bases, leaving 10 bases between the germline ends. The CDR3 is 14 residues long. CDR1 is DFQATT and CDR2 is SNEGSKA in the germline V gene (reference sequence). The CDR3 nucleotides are TGCAGTGCTAGACAGCAGGGTACTGGAAACACCATATATTTT. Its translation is CSARQQGTGNTIYF.

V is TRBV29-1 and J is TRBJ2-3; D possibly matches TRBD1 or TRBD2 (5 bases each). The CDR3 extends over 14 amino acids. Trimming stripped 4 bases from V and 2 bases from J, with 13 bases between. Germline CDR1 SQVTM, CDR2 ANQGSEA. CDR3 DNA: TGCAGCGTTGGTATCGGGGCTTACACAGATACGCAGTATTTT. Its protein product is CSVGIGAYTDTQYF.